What follows are 2 T cell receptor beta chains derived from one specimen sequenced in a study of cytomegalovirus exposure and HLA in healthy donors. Primers for the PCR totalled 60 Vbeta and 13 Jbeta. Sequenced by immunoSEQ multiplex PCR; TCRdb stores in-frame clones only, minus some. Of about 160,000 clones in the sample, 60% to 85% were seen once. Sequenced material: PBMCs. The receptors derive from a middle-aged man in good health and CMV-seropositive.

The chain couples TRBV9 to TRBJ1-2; D is unresolved. Trimming left V 4 bases short and J 3 bases short, with 10 bases between. Germline lookup yields CDR1 SGDLS and CDR2 YYNGEE. The CDR3 loop spans 13 amino acids. Here the CDR3 reads CASSPQTHYGYTF. CDR3 nucleotide sequence: TGTGCCAGCAGCCCGCAGACTCACTATGGCTACACCTTC.

This clone was seen just once. The rearrangement joins TRBV6-5 to TRBJ1-2, with 12 bases matching TRBD1. The CDR3 covers 15 residues. The junction had 10 bases not matched to a gene; V was cut back by 6 bases and J by 8 bases. Germline-derived CDR1 and CDR2 are MNHEY and SVGAGI. The CDR3 sequence is CASRTGTGGPRGYTF. CDR3 bases: TGTGCCAGCAGAACCGGGACAGGGGGCCCCCGGGGCTACACCTTC.